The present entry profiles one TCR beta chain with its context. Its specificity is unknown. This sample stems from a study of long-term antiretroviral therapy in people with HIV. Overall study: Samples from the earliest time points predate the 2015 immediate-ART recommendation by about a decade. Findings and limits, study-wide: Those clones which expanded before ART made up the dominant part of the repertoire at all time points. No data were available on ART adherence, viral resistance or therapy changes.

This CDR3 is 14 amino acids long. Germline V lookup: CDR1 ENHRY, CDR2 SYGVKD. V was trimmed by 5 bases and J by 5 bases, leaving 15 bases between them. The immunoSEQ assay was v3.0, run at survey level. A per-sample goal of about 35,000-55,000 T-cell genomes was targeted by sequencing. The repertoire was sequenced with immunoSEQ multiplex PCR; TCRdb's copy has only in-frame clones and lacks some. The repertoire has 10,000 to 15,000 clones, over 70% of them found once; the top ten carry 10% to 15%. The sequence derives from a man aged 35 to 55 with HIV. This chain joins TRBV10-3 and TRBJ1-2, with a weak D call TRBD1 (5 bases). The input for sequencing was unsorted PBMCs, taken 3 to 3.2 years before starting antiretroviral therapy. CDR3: CAISTRDGPYGYTF. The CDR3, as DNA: TGTGCCATCAGTACTCGGGACGGACCTTATGGCTACACCTTC.